Following are 2 T cell receptor beta chains from one sample sequenced in a study of human T cells and chemical hapten exposure. One entry per CDR3 protein results from TCRdb running MiXCR on the RACE reads. This sample has tens of thousands of distinct CDR3 sequences, with 9.5% to 12% found just once. Time point meaning: patch test 2, 6 weeks after DPC sensitization. Treatment here: therapeutic diphenylcyclopropenone sensitization with weekly scalp DPC. The source was whole blood, collected in connection with sensitization to the hapten diphenylcyclopropenone (DPC). The receptors stem from a man between 35 and 55 years old with alopecia areata. Some clones in this sample may be carry-over from other donors' samples.

The chain recombines TRBV5-4 with TRBJ2-5; 8 bases agree with TRBD2. The trim removed 6 bases at V and 4 bases at J, leaving 8 bases unmatched. This CDR3 is 14 amino acids long. The germline CDR1 and CDR2 sequences are SGHNT and YYREEE (reference sequence). CDR3 in DNA: TGTGCCAGCAATCCTGCGGGGGGCACAGAGACCCAGTACTTC. Amino acid sequence: CASNPAGGTETQYF.

The chain carries TRBV5-1 and TRBJ1-3, with TRBD1 as a possible D gene (6 bases). This CDR3 contains 18 residues. The V and J ends lost 0 bases and 0 bases respectively, with 16 bases between them. Germline CDR1 is SGHRS and CDR2 is YFSETQ. The CDR3 region is CASSLVGLDSSSGNTIYF. The CDR3 DNA sequence: TGCGCCAGCAGCTTGGTGGGATTGGACAGCAGCTCTGGAAACACCATATATTTT.